Each of the 26 T cell receptor beta chains below was sequenced from the same sample in a study of T-cell reconstitution after alpha-beta-depleted transplantation in children. Unique molecular identifiers were incorporated during preparation of the TCRbeta library. TCRdb processed the PCR reads anew with MiXCR; each CDR3 protein has one entry. The repertoire holds over 15,000 distinct CDR3 sequences, with roughly 13% as singletons. The starting material was PBMCs, mostly from graft donor cells, obtained 60 days after TCRalphabeta/CD19-depleted stem cell transplant. Receptor source: a female patient under 10 years old who had a stem cell transplant for congenital amegakaryocytic thrombocytopenia, so the T cells may come from the graft donor.

This clonotype was recorded many times. The chain carries TRBV6-1 and TRBJ2-1; the match to TRBD2 covers 7 bases. V lost 3 bases, J lost 2 bases, and 10 bases stayed unmatched. The CDR3 length is 17 residues. Germline loops: CDR1 MNHNS, CDR2 SASEGT. CDR3 in DNA: TGTGCCAGCAGTGAGGCCCTCTCGCGGGGGACCTACAATGAGCAGTTCTTC. This encodes CASSEALSRGTYNEQFF.

This clonotype was recorded at least ten times. V usage is TRBV12-3 or TRBV12-4 and J usage is TRBJ2-1; weak D call: TRBD2 (5 bases). The CDR3 contains 12 residues. The V end lost 8 bases, the J end lost 10 bases, and 15 bases lay between the germline ends. CDR3 nucleotides: TGTGCCAGCCAACCTAGCCCAGACGAGCAGTTCTTC. It is translated as CASQPSPDEQFF.

There are many counts of this clonotype. V gene TRBV28 combines with J gene TRBJ1-2; D not resolved. The V end was cut by 3 bases, the J end by 4 bases, with 15 bases between. CDR1 and CDR2 (germline): MDHEN, SYDVKM. This CDR3 is 15 amino acids long. DNA of the CDR3: TGTGCCAGCAGTTTTTCTACGCGGCGGACCTATGGCTACACCTTC. Its protein product is CASSFSTRRTYGYTF.

The chain employs TRBV5-1 and TRBJ1-1; D is undetermined. Deletions cut 2 bases from V and 1 base from J, with 9 bases between. There are 14 residues in the CDR3. Germline CDR1 SGHRS, CDR2 YFSETQ. The CDR3 region is CASSLPQSNTEAFF. Written as DNA, the CDR3 is TGCGCCAGCAGCTTACCCCAATCGAACACTGAAGCTTTCTTT.

The chain uses TRBV7-9 and TRBJ2-7, with D perhaps given as TRBD1 or TRBD2 (6 bases each). Between the trimmed V and J ends, which lost 1 base and 2 bases, there was a span of 15 bases. Germline V CDR1 and CDR2: SEHNR, FQNEAQ (reference sequence). The CDR3 covers 16 residues. The CDR3 DNA reads TGTGCCAGCAGCTTAGAAGGGGGGAGAGGGCCCTACGAGCAGTACGTC. Translated, it gives CASSLEGGRGPYEQYV.

This clonotype was seen at least ten times. The chain is built from TRBV4-1 and TRBJ2-7; 9 bases match TRBD1. Trimming took 3 bases from V and 6 from J; bases not matched to a gene: 6. This CDR3 is 14 amino acids long. Germline loops: CDR1 MGHRA, CDR2 YSYEKL. The CDR3 DNA reads as TGCGCCAGCAGCCACCCGGGACAGGGTGGCGAGCAGTACTTC. Amino acid sequence: CASSHPGQGGEQYF.

V and J are TRBV12-3 or TRBV12-4 and TRBJ2-7; TRBD2 matches 12 bases. The J segment lost 1 base and the V segment lost 2 bases, leaving 15 bases of the junction unmatched. This CDR3 has 20 amino acids. CDR3 sequence: CASSLKGGGTLAGGSYEQYF. The DNA for the CDR3 is TGTGCCAGCAGTTTAAAGGGGGGGGGGACACTAGCGGGAGGATCCTACGAGCAGTACTTC.

In its sample, this clonotype was seen many times. V usage is TRBV7-9 and J usage is TRBJ2-5, with 7 nucleotides matching TRBD1. Germline lookup yields CDR1 SEHNR and CDR2 FQNEAQ (reference sequence). With V trimmed by 5 bases and J by 2 bases, 8 bases remained unmatched. There are 15 residues in the CDR3. The CDR3 spells CASSAPRDRQETQYF. CDR3 sequence (DNA): TGTGCCAGCAGCGCACCCCGGGACAGACAAGAGACCCAGTACTTC.

This clonotype has ten or more counts. The CDR3 reads CASGLSVGREKPQHF. Here the CDR3 DNA reads TGTGCTAGTGGTTTGTCAGTGGGCAGGGAGAAGCCCCAGCATTTT. This chain connects TRBV12-5 to TRBJ1-5; maybe TRBD1 (5 bases). The germline V and J ends were trimmed by 2 bases and 8 bases, with 16 bases remaining between them. The CDR3 has 15 amino acids. Per germline, CDR1 LGHNT and CDR2 FRNRAP.

This clonotype was observed many times. The V gene is TRBV5-1, the J gene TRBJ2-1, with 8 bases that match TRBD2. After removal of 4 bases from V and 5 bases from J, the junction contained 14 bases not matched to a gene. The germline CDR1 and CDR2 sequences are SGHRS and YFSETQ. There are 17 residues in the CDR3. DNA for the CDR3: TGCGCCAGCAGCCCGCTGGGAGCGGGAGCTCTGGACAATGAGCAGTTCTTC. This codes for CASSPLGAGALDNEQFF.

This clonotype was detected many times. This chain's CDR3 is CASSQEGHGAETQYF. CDR3 DNA: TGTGCCAGCAGCCAAGAGGGACACGGAGCGGAGACCCAGTACTTC. V gene TRBV4-2 combines with J gene TRBJ2-5; D is perhaps TRBD1 (6 bases). The CDR3 length is 15 residues. CDR1 is LGHNA, CDR2 YNFKEQ, per germline. Trimming removed 0 bases at V and 5 bases at J, with 13 bases between.

This clonotype was observed a handful of times. This chain joins TRBV11-2 and TRBJ2-3; 8 bases align to TRBD2. V lost 6 bases and J lost 5; bases outside the gene matches: 13. The CDR3 length is 16 residues. Per germline, CDR1 SGHAT and CDR2 FQNNGV. CDR3 sequence (DNA): TGTGCCAGCAGAAGAGGACTAGCCCAGCGGGGAGATACGCAGTATTTT. This gives the protein CASRRGLAQRGDTQYF.

A single count supports this clonotype. The rearrangement uses TRBV4-3 and TRBJ2-7; 10 bases line up with TRBD2. The CDR3 is 17 amino acids. Germline CDR1 reads LGHNA; CDR2 reads YSLEER. V trimming: 0 bases; J trimming: 3 bases; junction bases outside the gene matches: 8. CDR3 DNA sequence: TGCGCCAGCAGCCAAGAACTCAGGACTAGCGGTTTCTACGAGCAGTACTTC. Protein sequence: CASSQELRTSGFYEQYF.

This clonotype was found many times. The V gene is TRBV18, the J gene TRBJ2-7; TRBD1 matches 7 bases. Germline CDR1 is KGHSH and CDR2 is LQKENI. The length of the CDR3 is 15 residues. V shed 6 bases and J 4 bases; nucleotides not matched to a gene: 12. The CDR3 protein is CASSARQGIGYEQYF. CDR3 in DNA: TGTGCCAGCTCCGCCAGACAGGGAATAGGTTACGAGCAGTACTTC.

This clonotype is categorized as medium-sized. The gene calls are TRBV29-1 and TRBJ2-1; TRBD2 matches 12 bases. CDR3 size: 18 residues. V lost 0 bases, J lost 2 bases, and 8 bases stayed unmatched. Per the germline V gene, CDR1 is SQVTM and CDR2 is ANQGSEA. The CDR3 loop reads CSVEDIGLAGMAYNEQFF. For the CDR3, the DNA is TGCAGCGTTGAAGATATAGGACTAGCGGGAATGGCCTACAATGAGCAGTTCTTC.

V gene TRBV11-3 combines with J gene TRBJ2-3; D not resolved. Germline V gene data show CDR1 as SGHNT and CDR2 as YENEEA. V lost 4 bases and J lost 3, with 11 bases in between. The CDR3 spans 14 residues. This chain's CDR3 is CASSSAATTDTQYF. For the CDR3, the DNA is TGTGCCAGCAGCTCGGCGGCTACGACAGATACGCAGTATTTT.

This clonotype was seen many times. The gene calls are TRBV20-1 and TRBJ2-7; unclear D gene. The CDR3 totals 12 residues. V was shortened by 2 bases and J by 2 bases, with 7 bases between the two germline ends. Germline lookup yields CDR1 DFQATT and CDR2 SNEGSKA (reference sequence). This CDR3 reads CSARTGPYEQYF. Here the CDR3 DNA reads TGCAGTGCTAGAACGGGCCCCTACGAGCAGTACTTC.

This clonotype was picked up many times. The J gene is TRBJ2-5, the V gene TRBV4-1; D is unresolved. CDR1 and CDR2 from the germline V gene are MGHRA and YSYEKL. V lost 1 base and J 5 bases, leaving 8 bases between the germline ends. The CDR3 has 13 amino acids. As DNA, the CDR3 is TGCGCCAGCAGCCAAGTGGCGAGGGAGACCCAGTACTTC. This encodes CASSQVARETQYF.

The table lists this clonotype with many counts. J is TRBJ2-2 and V is TRBV5-1; D not resolved. Per the germline V gene, CDR1 is SGHRS and CDR2 is YFSETQ. The CDR3 has 16 amino acids. Trimming cost V 1 base and J 4 bases, with 14 bases left between them. This CDR3 reads CASSLLGQRATGELFF. The DNA of the CDR3 is TGCGCCAGCAGCTTGTTGGGCCAGCGTGCCACCGGGGAGCTGTTTTTT.

There are many counts of this clonotype. The gene calls are TRBV3-1 and TRBJ2-1; 12 bases are a match to TRBD2. This CDR3 comprises 16 residues. The germline CDR1 and CDR2 sequences are LGHDT and YNNKEL (reference sequence). With V trimmed by 1 base and J by 4 bases, 2 bases remained unmatched. CDR3 DNA sequence: TGTGCCAGCAGCCAAGGGCTAGCGGGAGGGTACAATGAGCAGTTCTTC. Residues: CASSQGLAGGYNEQFF.

By sample share, this clonotype is medium-sized. The chain couples TRBV5-1 to TRBJ2-7, with D possibly TRBD1 on 6 matching bases. Deletions cut 3 bases from V and 3 bases from J, with 13 bases between. Germline CDR1 and CDR2: SGHRS and YFSETQ. The CDR3 contains 14 residues. CDR3 region: CASSSGHTDYEQYF. CDR3 in DNA: TGCGCCAGCAGCTCGGGACACACCGACTACGAGCAGTACTTC.

In this sample, this clonotype turned up many times. V gene TRBV11-2 combines with J gene TRBJ1-4; 8 nucleotides align to TRBD1. The germline V gene encodes CDR1 SGHAT and CDR2 FQNNGV. J gave up 7 bases and V 1 base, and 5 bases lay outside the gene matches. The CDR3 extends over 15 amino acids. The CDR3 region has the DNA TGTGCCAGCAGCTTAGGGGCACAGGGGGGTGAAAAACTGTTTTTT. Translation: CASSLGAQGGEKLFF.

This clonotype came up many times. The chain couples TRBV4-1 to TRBJ2-5; D remains ambiguous. Germline V gene sequence: CDR1 MGHRA, CDR2 YSYEKL. Trimming pared 0 bases from V and 7 bases from J, leaving 18 bases between. CDR3 size: 16 residues. CDR3 coding DNA: TGCGCCAGCAGCCAAGATGGGATAGTCAGCTTGGGGACCCAGTACTTC. Translation: CASSQDGIVSLGTQYF.

The chain couples TRBV10-3 to TRBJ2-5, with D perhaps matching TRBD1 or TRBD2 (5 bases each). V dropped 3 bases and J dropped 5 bases, with 10 bases sitting between them. The CDR3 runs 13 residues. CDR1 ENHRY and CDR2 SYGVKD come from the germline V gene. The CDR3 here is CAISDQRGETQYF. In DNA form, the CDR3 reads TGTGCCATCAGTGATCAGAGGGGCGAGACCCAGTACTTC.

The table lists this clonotype with many counts. J is TRBJ1-5 and V is TRBV7-9; the D is unclear. V was clipped by 1 base and J by 6 bases, with 4 bases between them. There are 12 residues in the CDR3. Germline loops: CDR1 SEHNR, CDR2 FQNEAQ (reference sequence). The CDR3 sequence is CASSLGIQPQHF. DNA of the CDR3: TGTGCCAGCAGCTTAGGGATTCAGCCCCAGCATTTT.

This clonotype was observed many times. V usage is TRBV9 and J usage is TRBJ1-1; the D gene is possibly TRBD1 (6 bases). From germline, CDR1 is SGDLS and CDR2 YYNGEE. The CDR3 extends over 13 amino acids. V was shortened by 0 bases and J by 3 bases, with 6 bases between the two germline ends. CDR3 sequence (DNA): TGTGCCAGCAGCGTAGACAGGGACACTGAAGCTTTCTTT. Amino acid sequence: CASSVDRDTEAFF.